Listed here are 13 T cell receptor beta chains from one sample, sequenced in a study of T cell responses to AZD1222 COVID-19 vaccine. Profiling relied on immunoSEQ multiplex PCR, and the TCRdb table lists in-frame clones only, not all of them. The table lists about 140,000 clones, around 93% of them singletons. Sequenced material: peripheral blood, taken 28 days after the second AZD1222 dose. These receptors were taken from an adult who received the AZD1222 COVID-19 vaccine.

The V call is TRBV24-1, the J call TRBJ1-1; no clear D. V lost 5 bases to trimming and J lost 1 base, with 10 bases between them. CDR1 and CDR2 (germline): KGHDR, SFDVKD. The CDR3 loop spans 14 amino acids. The CDR3 region is CATSASDWNTEAFF. The CDR3 bases are TGTGCCACCAGTGCCTCCGACTGGAACACTGAAGCTTTCTTT.

The chain employs TRBV11-2 and TRBJ2-3; weak D call: TRBD2 (5 bases). This CDR3 contains 15 residues. Per germline, CDR1 SGHAT and CDR2 FQNNGV. V lost 3 bases to trimming and J lost 0 bases, with 10 bases between them. Here the CDR3 reads CASSFVGESTDTQYF. In DNA form, the CDR3 reads TGTGCCAGCAGCTTCGTGGGAGAAAGCACAGATACGCAGTATTTT.

The chain employs TRBV25-1 and TRBJ2-3; D ambiguous. Germline-derived CDR1 and CDR2 are MGHDK and SYGVNS. The V end was cut by 8 bases, the J end by 0 bases, with 18 bases between. CDR3 length equals 16 residues. The CDR3 loop is CASGPPGGRSTDTQYF. The CDR3 DNA sequence: TGTGCCAGCGGCCCTCCGGGTGGCAGAAGCACAGATACGCAGTATTTT.

The V and J genes are TRBV5-6 and TRBJ1-2, with TRBD1 as a possible D gene (6 bases). V lost 4 bases, J lost 5 bases, and 15 bases lay in between. The CDR3 is 14 residues long. Germline V gene sequence: CDR1 SGHDT, CDR2 YYEEEE. CDR3 coding DNA: TGTGCCAGCAGCGTCCGGGACACCAGTTATGGCTACACCTTC. This encodes CASSVRDTSYGYTF.

The gene calls are TRBV11-2 and TRBJ1-2; 8 bases match TRBD1. V shed 5 bases and J 5 bases; nucleotides not matched to a gene: 10. Germline CDR1 reads SGHAT; CDR2 reads FQNNGV. This CDR3 has 15 amino acids. Written as DNA, the CDR3 is TGTGCCAGCAGCCCAAGGACAGGGAGTCGGTATGGCTACACCTTC. Protein: CASSPRTGSRYGYTF.

The rearrangement uses TRBV5-4 and TRBJ1-1, with a possible D match to TRBD1 (5 bases). The CDR3 is made up of 14 amino acids. The V and J ends lost 3 bases and 5 bases respectively, with 14 bases between them. Per the germline V gene, CDR1 is SGHNT and CDR2 is YYREEE (reference sequence). The CDR3 region has the DNA TGTGCCAGCAGCTCCTCGGAGGGGAGTACTGAAGCTTTCTTT. Protein product: CASSSSEGSTEAFF.

The rearrangement joins TRBV11-3 to TRBJ2-2; D call uncertain. Per the germline V gene, CDR1 is SGHNT and CDR2 is YENEEA. The CDR3 is 16 residues long. The germline V and J ends were trimmed by 1 base and 6 bases, with 15 bases remaining between them. In DNA, the CDR3 is TGTGCCAGCAGCTTAGGCCGAGACTCCGCGGCCGGGGAGCTGTTTTTT. Amino acids: CASSLGRDSAAGELFF.

The CDR3 sequence is CSVSKGQPNYGYTF. Written as DNA, the CDR3 is TGCAGCGTCTCAAAGGGACAGCCTAACTATGGCTACACCTTC. The chain recombines TRBV29-1 with TRBJ1-2; 7 bases match TRBD1. Germline V CDR1 and CDR2: SQVTM, ANQGSEA. This CDR3 spans 14 amino acids. Trimming at V came to 6 bases and at J to 0 bases, leaving 7 bases not matched to a gene.

The chain is built from TRBV7-9 and TRBJ2-1; D possibly uses TRBD1 or TRBD2 (5 bases each). V shed 4 bases and J shed 7 bases, with 8 bases lying between them. The germline V gene has CDR1 SEHNR and CDR2 FQNEAQ (reference sequence). The CDR3 has 12 residues. CDR3 sequence: CASSSGRNEQFF. DNA for the CDR3: TGTGCCAGCAGCTCAGGGAGAAATGAGCAGTTCTTC.

The chain uses TRBV28 and TRBJ1-6; D gene unclear. Germline values: CDR1 MDHEN, CDR2 SYDVKM. The CDR3 has 12 amino acids. Deletions cut 6 bases from V and 5 bases from J, with 5 bases between. The CDR3 DNA reads TGTGCCAGCAGAGTAAATAATTCACCCCTCCACTTT. The encoded protein is CASRVNNSPLHF.

This clone was recorded a few times. V gene TRBV4-1 combines with J gene TRBJ1-5; possible D gene TRBD1, 6 bases. The germline V gene encodes CDR1 MGHRA and CDR2 YSYEKL. The CDR3 has 21 residues. Trimming took off 0 bases at V and 2 bases at J, with 26 bases between the two ends. CDR3 residues: CASSQDLLRGRTGVGNQPQHF. In DNA form, the CDR3 reads TGCGCCAGCAGCCAAGATCTTTTAAGGGGGAGGACTGGGGTAGGCAATCAGCCCCAGCATTTT.

This clone has a single count. This chain links TRBV11-2 with TRBJ1-4, with D perhaps TRBD1 (5 bases). Germline assignment: CDR1 SGHAT and CDR2 FQNNGV. Trimming took off 5 bases at V and 8 bases at J, with 15 bases between the two ends. The CDR3 is made up of 14 amino acids. The DNA for the CDR3 is TGTGCCAGCAGCCAGCAGGGTTGGGGGGAAAAACTGTTTTTT. Translated, it gives CASSQQGWGEKLFF.

This clone turned up a few times. The chain recombines TRBV7-9 with TRBJ2-7, with TRBD2 as a possible D gene (6 bases). This CDR3 is 18 amino acids long. In germline, CDR1 is SEHNR, CDR2 FQNEAQ (reference sequence). The germline V and J ends were trimmed by 2 bases and 0 bases, with 20 bases remaining between them. CDR3 nucleotide sequence: TGTGCCAGCAGCTTACGATCGGCGGGGATACGCCCCTCCTACGAGCAGTACTTC. Its translation: CASSLRSAGIRPSYEQYF.